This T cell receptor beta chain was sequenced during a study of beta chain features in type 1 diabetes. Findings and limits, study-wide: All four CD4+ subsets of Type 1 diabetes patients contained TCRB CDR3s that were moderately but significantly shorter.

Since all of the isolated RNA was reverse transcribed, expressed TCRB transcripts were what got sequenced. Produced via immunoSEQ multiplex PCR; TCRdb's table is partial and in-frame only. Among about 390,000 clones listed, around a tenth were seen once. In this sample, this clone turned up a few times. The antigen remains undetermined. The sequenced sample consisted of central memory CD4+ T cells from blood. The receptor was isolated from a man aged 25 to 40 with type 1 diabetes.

CDR3 in DNA: TGTGCCAGCAGTTTATCGGGGCAAGTCAGCTACTACGAGCAGTACTTC. This encodes CASSLSGQVSYYEQYF. The chain has TRBV27 and TRBJ2-7, with D possibly TRBD1 on 5 matching bases. In germline, CDR1 is MNHEY, CDR2 SMNVEV (reference sequence). V was pared by 0 bases and J by 3 bases, with 15 bases between. The CDR3 runs 16 residues.